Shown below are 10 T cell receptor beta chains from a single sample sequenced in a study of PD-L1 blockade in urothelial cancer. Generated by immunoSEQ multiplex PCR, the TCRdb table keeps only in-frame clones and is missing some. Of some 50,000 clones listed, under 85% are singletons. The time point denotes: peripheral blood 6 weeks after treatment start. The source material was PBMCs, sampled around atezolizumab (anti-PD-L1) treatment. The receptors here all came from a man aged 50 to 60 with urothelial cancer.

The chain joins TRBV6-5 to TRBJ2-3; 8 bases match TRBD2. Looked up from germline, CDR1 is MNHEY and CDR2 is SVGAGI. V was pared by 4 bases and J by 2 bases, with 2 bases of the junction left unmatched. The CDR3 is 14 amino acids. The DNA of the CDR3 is TGTGCCAGCAGTTTGGGACTAGTCACAGATACGCAGTATTTT. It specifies CASSLGLVTDTQYF.

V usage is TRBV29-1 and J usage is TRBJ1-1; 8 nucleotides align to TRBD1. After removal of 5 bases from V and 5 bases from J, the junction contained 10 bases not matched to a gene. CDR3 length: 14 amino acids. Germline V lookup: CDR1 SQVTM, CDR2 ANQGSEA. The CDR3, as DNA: TGCAGCGTTAACGGACAGGGCGAATGGACTGAAGCTTTCTTT. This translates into CSVNGQGEWTEAFF.

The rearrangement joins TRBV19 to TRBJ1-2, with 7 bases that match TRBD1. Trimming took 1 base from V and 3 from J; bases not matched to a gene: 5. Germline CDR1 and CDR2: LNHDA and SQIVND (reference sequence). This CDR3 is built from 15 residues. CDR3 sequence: CASSIVSGGDYGYTF. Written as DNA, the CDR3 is TGTGCCAGTAGTATAGTTTCAGGGGGAGACTATGGCTACACCTTC. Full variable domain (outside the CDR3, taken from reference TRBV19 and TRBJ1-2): DGGITQSPKYLFRKEGQNVTLSCEQNLNHDAMYWYRQDPGQGLRLIYYSQIVNDFQKGDIAEGYSVSREKKESFPLTVTSAQKNPTAFYLCASSIVSGGDYGYTFGSGTRLTVV.

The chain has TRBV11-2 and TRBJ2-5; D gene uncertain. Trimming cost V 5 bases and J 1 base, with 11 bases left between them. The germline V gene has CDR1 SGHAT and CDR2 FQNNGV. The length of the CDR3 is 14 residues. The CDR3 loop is CASSVKQPQETQYF. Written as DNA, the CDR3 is TGTGCCAGCAGCGTCAAACAGCCCCAAGAGACCCAGTACTTC.

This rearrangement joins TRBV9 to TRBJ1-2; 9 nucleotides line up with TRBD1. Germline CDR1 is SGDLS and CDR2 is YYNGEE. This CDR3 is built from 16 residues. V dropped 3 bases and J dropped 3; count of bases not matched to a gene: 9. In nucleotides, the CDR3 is TGTGCCAGCAGCGCATCCCGGGACAGGGTGCACTATGGCTACACCTTC. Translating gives CASSASRDRVHYGYTF.

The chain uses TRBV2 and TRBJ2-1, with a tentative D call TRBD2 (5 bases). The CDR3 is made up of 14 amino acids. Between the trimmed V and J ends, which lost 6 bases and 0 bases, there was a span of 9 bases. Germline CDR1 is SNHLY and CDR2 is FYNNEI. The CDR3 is CASRMTNSYNEQFF. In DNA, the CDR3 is TGTGCCAGCAGGATGACTAACTCCTACAATGAGCAGTTCTTC.

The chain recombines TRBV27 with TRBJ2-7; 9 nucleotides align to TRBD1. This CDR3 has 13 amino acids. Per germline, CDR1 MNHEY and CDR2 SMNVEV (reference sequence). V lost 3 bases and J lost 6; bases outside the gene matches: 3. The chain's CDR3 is CASSLPGQGEQYF. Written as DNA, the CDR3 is TGTGCCAGCAGTTTGCCGGGACAGGGCGAGCAGTACTTC.

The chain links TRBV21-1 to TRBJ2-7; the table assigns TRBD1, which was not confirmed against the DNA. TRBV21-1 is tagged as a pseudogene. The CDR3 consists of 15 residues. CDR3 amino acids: CASSKGHRTHYEQYF. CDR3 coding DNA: TGTGCCAGCAGCAAAGGTCACAGGACCCACTACGAGCAGTACTTC.

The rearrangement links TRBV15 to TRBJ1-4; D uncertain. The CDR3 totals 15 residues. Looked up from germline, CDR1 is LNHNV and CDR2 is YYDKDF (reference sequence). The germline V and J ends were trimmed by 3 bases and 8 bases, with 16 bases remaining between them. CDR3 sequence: CATSSDTPGREKLFF. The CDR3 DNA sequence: TGTGCCACCAGCAGCGACACTCCCGGTAGGGAAAAACTGTTTTTT.

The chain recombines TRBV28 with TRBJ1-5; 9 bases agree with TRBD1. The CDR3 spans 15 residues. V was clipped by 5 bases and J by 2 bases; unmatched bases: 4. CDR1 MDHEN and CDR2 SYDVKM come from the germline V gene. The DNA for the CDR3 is TGTGCCAGCAGTCCCACAGGGGGCGGCAATCAGCCCCAGCATTTT. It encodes CASSPTGGGNQPQHF.